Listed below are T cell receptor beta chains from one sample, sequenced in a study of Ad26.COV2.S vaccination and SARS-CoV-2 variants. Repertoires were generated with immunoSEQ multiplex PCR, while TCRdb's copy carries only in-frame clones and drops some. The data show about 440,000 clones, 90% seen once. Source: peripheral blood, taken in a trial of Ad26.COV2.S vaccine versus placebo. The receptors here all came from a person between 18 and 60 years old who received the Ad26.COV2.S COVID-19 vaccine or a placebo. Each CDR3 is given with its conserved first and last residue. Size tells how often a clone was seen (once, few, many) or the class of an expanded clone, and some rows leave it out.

CDR3 protein: CASSTQGADTQYF; V gene: TRBV12-3/TRBV12-4; clone size: .
CDR3 protein: CASSQFSAGGPGDEQFF; V gene: TRBV3-1/TRBV3-2; clone size: .
CDR3 protein: CATLPGTGNYNEQFF; V gene: TRBV2; clone size: .
CDR3 protein: CASSLKRGDHYGYTF; V gene: TRBV7-8; clone size: .
CDR3 protein: CASSATSGASTDTQYF; V gene: TRBV9; clone size: .
CDR3 protein: CASSSGQGNYEQYF; V gene: TRBV5-1; clone size: .
CDR3 protein: CASSRLRLAGTDTQYF; V gene: TRBV28; clone size: .
CDR3 protein: CASSDGNNSPLHF; V gene: TRBV9; clone size: once
CDR3 protein: CASSVGLRTGTDGYTF; V gene: TRBV9; clone size: .
CDR3 protein: CASSQVGSSNQPQHF; V gene: TRBV4-1; clone size: .
CDR3 protein: CSVRQGALDSNQPQHF; V gene: TRBV29-1; clone size: once
CDR3 protein: CASGTGRSTDTQYF; V gene: TRBV7-3; clone size: .
CDR3 protein: CAGTSDYGYTF; V gene: TRBV2; clone size: .
CDR3 protein: CASSVGGLKDTIYF; V gene: TRBV9; clone size: once
CDR3 protein: CASSPRGGSNEKLFF; V gene: TRBV3-1/TRBV3-2; clone size: .
CDR3 protein: CAIGSYNEQFF; V gene: TRBV10-3; clone size: .